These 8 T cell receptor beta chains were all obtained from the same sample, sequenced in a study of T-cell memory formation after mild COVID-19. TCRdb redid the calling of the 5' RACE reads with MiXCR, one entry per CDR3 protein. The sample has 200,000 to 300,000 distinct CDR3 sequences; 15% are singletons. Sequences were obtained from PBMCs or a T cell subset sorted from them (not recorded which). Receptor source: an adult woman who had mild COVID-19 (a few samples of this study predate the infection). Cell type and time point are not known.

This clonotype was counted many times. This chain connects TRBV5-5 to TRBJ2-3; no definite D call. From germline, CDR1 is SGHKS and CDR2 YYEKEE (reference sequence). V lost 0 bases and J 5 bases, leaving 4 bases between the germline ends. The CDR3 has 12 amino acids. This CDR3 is CASSLERDTQYF. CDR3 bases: TGTGCCAGCAGCTTGGAACGAGATACGCAGTATTTT. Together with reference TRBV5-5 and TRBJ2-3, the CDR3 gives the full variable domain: DAGVTQSPTHLIKTRGQQVTLRCSPISGHKSVSWYQQVLGQGPQFIFQYYEKEERGRGNFPDRFSARQFPNYSSELNVNALLLGDSALYLCASSLERDTQYFGPGTRLTVL.

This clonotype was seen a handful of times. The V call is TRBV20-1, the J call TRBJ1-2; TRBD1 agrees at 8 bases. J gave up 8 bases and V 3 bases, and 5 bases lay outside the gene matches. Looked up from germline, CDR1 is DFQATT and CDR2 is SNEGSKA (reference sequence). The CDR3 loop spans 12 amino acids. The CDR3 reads CSASSDRGGYTF. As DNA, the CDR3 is TGCAGTGCTAGTAGTGACAGGGGAGGCTACACCTTC.

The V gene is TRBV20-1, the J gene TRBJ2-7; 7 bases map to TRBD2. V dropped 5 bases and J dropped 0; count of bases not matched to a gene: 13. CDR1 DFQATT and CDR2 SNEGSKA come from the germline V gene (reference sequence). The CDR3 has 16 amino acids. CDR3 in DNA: TGCAGTGCTGAGCCCGCACAGCGGGGAAGCTCCTACGAGCAGTACTTC. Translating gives CSAEPAQRGSSYEQYF.

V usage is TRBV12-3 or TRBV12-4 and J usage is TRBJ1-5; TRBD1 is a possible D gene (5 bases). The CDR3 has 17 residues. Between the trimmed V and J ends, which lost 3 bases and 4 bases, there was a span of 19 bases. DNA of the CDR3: TGTGCCAGCAGTTTGCAGGGCTGGGGGATTAGTAATCAGCCCCAGCATTTT. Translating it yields CASSLQGWGISNQPQHF.

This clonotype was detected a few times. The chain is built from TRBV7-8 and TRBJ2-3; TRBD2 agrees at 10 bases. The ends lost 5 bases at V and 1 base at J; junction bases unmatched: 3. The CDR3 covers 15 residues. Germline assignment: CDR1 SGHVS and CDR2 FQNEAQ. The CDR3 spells CASSRTSGRTDTQYF. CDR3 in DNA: TGTGCCAGCAGCCGGACTAGCGGACGCACAGATACGCAGTATTTT.

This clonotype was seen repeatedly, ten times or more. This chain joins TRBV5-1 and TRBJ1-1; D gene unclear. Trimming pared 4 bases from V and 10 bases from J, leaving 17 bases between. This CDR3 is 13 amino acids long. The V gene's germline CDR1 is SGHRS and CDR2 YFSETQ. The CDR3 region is CASSVAGGPGAFF. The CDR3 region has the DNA TGCGCCAGCAGCGTCGCCGGTGGGCCTGGAGCTTTCTTT. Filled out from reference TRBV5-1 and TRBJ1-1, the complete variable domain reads KAGVTQTPRYLIKTRGQQVTLSCSPISGHRSVSWYQQTPGQGLQFLFEYFSETQRNKGNFPGRFSGRQFSNSRSEMNVSTLELGDSALYLCASSVAGGPGAFFGQGTRLTVV.

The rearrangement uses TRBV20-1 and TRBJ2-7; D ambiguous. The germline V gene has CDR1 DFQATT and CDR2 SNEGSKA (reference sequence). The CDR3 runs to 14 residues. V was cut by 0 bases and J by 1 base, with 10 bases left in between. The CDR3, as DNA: TGCAGTGCTAGAGATCGGGTCTGGTCCTACGAGCAGTACTTC. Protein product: CSARDRVWSYEQYF.

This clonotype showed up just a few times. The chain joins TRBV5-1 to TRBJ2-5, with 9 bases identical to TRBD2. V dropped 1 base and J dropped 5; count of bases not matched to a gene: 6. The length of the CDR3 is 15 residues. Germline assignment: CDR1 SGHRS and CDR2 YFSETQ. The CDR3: CASSLKAGGVETQYF. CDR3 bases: TGCGCCAGCAGCTTGAAAGCGGGGGGAGTGGAGACCCAGTACTTC.